These T cell receptor beta chains were read from a single sample in a study of CD8+CD57+ T cells in acquired aplastic anemia. One entry per CDR3 protein results from TCRdb running MiXCR on the reads. Of about 180,000 distinct CDR3 sequences in the sample, under 50% are singletons; the top ten hold about 1.8%. Sequencing input: sorted CD4+, CD8+, or CD8+CD57+ T cells (not recorded which) from PBMCs. The receptors here all came from a human donor with aplastic anemia. The CDR3 runs from the conserved cysteine through the conserved F or W. Fields, in order: V gene, D gene, clone size, J gene, CDR3 protein. The D gene is left open where the match is weak. Part of the rows lack a size; the others show once, few, many or a class for expanded clones.

>TRBV6-7|.|.|TRBJ2-7
CASGPTSTYEQYF
>TRBV7-3|.|.|TRBJ2-5
CASSSWARETQYF
>TRBV10-3|TRBD1|.|TRBJ1-5
CASSSLGGGNQPQHF
>TRBV15|TRBD2|.|TRBJ2-5
CATSRSGTSGRRETQYF
>TRBV6-2/TRBV6-3|.|many|TRBJ1-2
CASTRQFGDGYTF
>TRBV29-1|.|few|TRBJ1-5
CSVAGALNQPQHF
>TRBV6-1|.|many|TRBJ2-3
CASTPGSPGDTQYF
>TRBV15|.|many|TRBJ1-5
CASGVNLNQPQHF
>TRBV20-1|.|once|TRBJ1-1
CSARDLGRTHTEAFF
>TRBV9|TRBD1|.|TRBJ1-6
CASSVGQVNSPLHF
>TRBV24-1|.|.|TRBJ2-3
CATSEPSSDTQYF
>TRBV6-1|.|many|TRBJ2-1
CASSPRAYNEQFF
>TRBV4-2|.|.|TRBJ1-6
CASSREGRGYNSPLHF
>TRBV2|.|.|TRBJ2-7
CASSEAREQYF
>TRBV11-2|.|.|TRBJ2-3
CASSLGLRKQSTDTQYF
>TRBV10-2|.|.|TRBJ1-5
CASSESEGIMPQHF
>TRBV20-1|TRBD2|.|TRBJ2-5
CSASSSGGQETQYF
>TRBV7-9|TRBD1|.|TRBJ2-7
CASSRGTERYEQYF
>TRBV7-7|.|.|TRBJ1-1
CASSLRANTEAFF
>TRBV7-6|.|many|TRBJ2-6
CASSLGHSGSGANVLTF
>TRBV7-3|.|many|TRBJ1-1
CASSLRQNTEAFF
>TRBV3-1|.|.|TRBJ1-2
CASSPTASYGYTF
>TRBV10-3|TRBD2|.|TRBJ2-5
CATLGTSGRETQYF
>TRBV10-1|.|.|TRBJ2-7
CASSEGPFEQYF
>TRBV5-4|.|many|TRBJ2-3
CASSFSWGLSTDTQYF
>TRBV29-1|TRBD2|.|TRBJ2-1
CSATGTSGSLDEQFF
>TRBV5-1|.|many|TRBJ1-2
CASSKENYGYTF
>TRBV19|.|few|TRBJ1-5
CASKQLLNQPQHF
>TRBV20-1|TRBD2|once|TRBJ2-7
CSARDVTSGYEQYF
>TRBV20-1|TRBD2|many|TRBJ2-2
CSATRSGRGTGELFF
>TRBV2|TRBD1|.|TRBJ1-6
CASSGQGSSPLHF
>TRBV10-3|TRBD2|.|TRBJ2-2
CAITGTSGSKTGELFF
>TRBV7-2|TRBD2|many|TRBJ2-3
CASSLDGGTDTQYF
>TRBV15|TRBD1|many|TRBJ2-7
CATSRGTGVYEQYF
>TRBV28|TRBD2|.|TRBJ2-7
CASIGLAGGPDYEQYF
>TRBV12-3/TRBV12-4|.|many|TRBJ1-6
CASRVRSSYNSPLHF
>TRBV7-7|.|.|TRBJ1-5
CASSPSVGQPQHF
>TRBV10-3|.|many|TRBJ2-5
CAISESKTQETQYF
>TRBV29-1|.|few|TRBJ2-1
CSVEVAWNEQFF
>TRBV14|.|many|TRBJ1-3
CASSQVGNTIYF
>TRBV2|.|many|TRBJ1-1
CASSERETTEAFF
>TRBV19|.|.|TRBJ1-4
CASRPEGRVEKLFF
>TRBV10-3|.|.|TRBJ1-3
CAISEGTLGGNTIYF
>TRBV7-9|.|once|TRBJ2-5
CACSLEGNREEIQYF
>TRBV6-2/TRBV6-3|TRBD1|many|TRBJ2-7
CASSPGTGGVYEQYF
>TRBV7-9|.|.|TRBJ2-2
CASSPGDVGELFF
>TRBV19|TRBD1|.|TRBJ1-5
CASEGTGSQPQHF
>TRBV2|TRBD1|few|TRBJ2-7
CATRTGTSYEQYF
>TRBV2|TRBD2|.|TRBJ2-7
CASRPPGGGSYEQYF
>TRBV20-1|.|.|TRBJ1-1
CSASDGENTEAFF
>TRBV11-2|TRBD1|.|TRBJ2-7
CASSLEWGQEFHEQYF
>TRBV4-2|TRBD2|.|.
CASSQGLAPSYNEQFF
>TRBV9|TRBD1|many|TRBJ2-5
CASKSAGGETQYF
>TRBV7-9|TRBD1|.|TRBJ1-3
CASSHRDRGNTIYF
>TRBV28|.|.|TRBJ1-6
CASSMMTGGLSALHF
>TRBV10-3|TRBD1|.|TRBJ1-2
CAISGTGGDGGYGYTF
>TRBV20-1|.|.|TRBJ2-7
CSARDRQFPGLVYEQYF
>TRBV7-9|TRBD2|.|TRBJ2-5
CASSFIAGETQYF
>TRBV19|.|.|TRBJ2-5
CASSILGGVDETQYF